These 26 T cell receptor beta chains originate from one sample sequenced in a study of blood T cell repertoires in COVID-19 (dated by TCRdb to 2018 to 2020). Libraries were constructed by the immunoSEQ multiplex PCR assay. Entries here come from immuneACCESS through TCRdb and include only in-frame sequences with V and J called. Some clones fail to appear in such tables; in the studies checked, an unresolved V gene covers under half of the shortfall, and the cause of the remainder is unknown. This sample has roughly 70,000 clones in its table, and about 89% of those were observed once. Of the sample, 2.5% to 3% falls within the top ten clones. Sequenced: peripheral blood. The receptors here all came from a man aged 45-65 years with COVID-19, enrolled during active disease.

The chain is built from TRBV30 and TRBJ2-7; the D gene is possibly TRBD2 (6 bases). This CDR3 spans 16 amino acids. The V and J ends lost 1 base and 0 bases respectively, with 16 bases between them. Germline CDR1 GTSNPN, CDR2 SVGIG (reference sequence). The CDR3 is CAWSAWGLASSYEQYF. In DNA, the CDR3 is TGTGCCTGGAGTGCCTGGGGACTGGCGAGCTCCTACGAGCAGTACTTC.

The chain links TRBV18 to TRBJ2-3; D is perhaps TRBD2 (6 bases). The germline V gene encodes CDR1 KGHSH and CDR2 LQKENI. This CDR3 comprises 15 residues. V lost 4 bases and J lost 2, with 13 bases in between. This CDR3 is CASSRRAGFTDTQYF. CDR3 DNA: TGTGCCAGCTCACGACGGGCGGGATTCACAGATACGCAGTATTTT.

The V gene is TRBV4-3, the J gene TRBJ2-2; TRBD2 matches 7 bases. Germline CDR1 is LGHNA and CDR2 is YSLEER. There are 14 residues in the CDR3. J was trimmed by 5 bases and V by 5 bases; bases with no gene match: 5. This CDR3 is CASSARTSTGELFF. In DNA, the CDR3 is TGCGCCAGCAGCGCCCGGACTAGTACCGGGGAGCTGTTTTTT.

The chain is built from TRBV12-3 or TRBV12-4 and TRBJ2-7; 9 bases are shared with TRBD2. J lost 2 bases, V lost 10 bases, and 6 bases had no gene match. The CDR3 length is 13 residues. CDR3 DNA: TGTGCCACTGAACTAGCGGGTACCTACGAGCAGTACTTC. Amino acid sequence: CATELAGTYEQYF.

J is TRBJ1-3 and V is TRBV4-2; TRBD1 matches at 9 bases. Trimming at V came to 2 bases and at J to 3 bases, leaving 5 bases not matched to a gene. CDR3 length: 16 amino acids. Germline V gene lookup returns CDR1 LGHNA and CDR2 YNFKEQ. The CDR3 spells CASSQPGQGYGNTIYF. The CDR3 DNA is TGTGCCAGCAGCCAACCGGGACAGGGATATGGAAACACCATATATTTT.

This clone was seen more than once but under ten times. The chain combines TRBV19 with TRBJ2-2; 7 bases are shared with TRBD2. The trim removed 11 bases at V and 8 bases at J, leaving 11 bases unmatched. The germline V gene has CDR1 LNHDA and CDR2 SQIVND (reference sequence). There are 13 residues in the CDR3. CDR3 nucleotide sequence: TGTGCCTCGAACCGGGGGGATGATGGGGAGCTGTTTTTT. This sequence encodes CASNRGDDGELFF.

The chain couples TRBV6-5 to TRBJ1-4; D not resolved. Germline CDR1 reads MNHEY; CDR2 reads SVGAGI. The CDR3 consists of 12 residues. V lost 6 bases and J 7 bases, leaving 9 bases between the germline ends. The CDR3 here is CASREDGEKLFF. CDR3 sequence (DNA): TGTGCCAGCAGGGAGGACGGTGAAAAACTGTTTTTT.

The chain recombines TRBV11-2 with TRBJ1-6; 7 bases are a match to TRBD1. Germline lookup yields CDR1 SGHAT and CDR2 FQNNGV. The CDR3 loop spans 15 amino acids. With V trimmed by 4 bases and J by 2 bases, 2 bases remained unmatched. The CDR3 loop is CASSSGTAYNSPLHF. In DNA, the CDR3 is TGTGCCAGCAGCTCGGGGACAGCCTATAATTCACCCCTCCACTTT.

The rearrangement uses TRBV6-5 and TRBJ2-6; TRBD1 might be the D (6 bases). The CDR3 runs 15 residues. Germline CDR1 and CDR2: MNHEY and SVGAGI. Trimming took 8 bases from V and 4 from J, leaving 15 bases between them. The CDR3 DNA is TGTGCCAGCGGGGGACACCTAGAGGGGGCCAACGTCCTGACTTTC. Translated, it gives CASGGHLEGANVLTF.

This clone was observed once. The gene calls are TRBV7-9 and TRBJ2-3, with TRBD1 matching 8 bases. CDR3 length equals 15 residues. Germline V gene sequence: CDR1 SEHNR, CDR2 FQNEAQ (reference sequence). V lost 5 bases and J lost 2; bases outside the gene matches: 6. The CDR3 coding sequence is TGTGCCAGCAGCCGACAGGGGTGGTCCACAGATACGCAGTATTTT. Protein sequence: CASSRQGWSTDTQYF.

The chain is built from TRBV7-2 and TRBJ1-6, with 9 nucleotides matching TRBD1. The CDR3 sequence is 14 residues long. V was pared by 6 bases and J by 10 bases, with 7 bases of the junction left unmatched. The germline CDR1 and CDR2 sequences are SGHTA and FQGNSA. The CDR3 coding sequence is TGTGCCAGCAGTTCTCGACAGGGGGGATCACCCCTCCACTTT. The encoded protein is CASSSRQGGSPLHF.

This clone is a singleton in its sample. The gene calls are TRBV11-3 and TRBJ2-3; D possibly corresponds to TRBD1 (6 bases). Germline CDR1 is SGHNT and CDR2 is YENEEA. The CDR3 is made up of 15 amino acids. Trimming shortened V by 4 bases and J by 0 bases, and 11 bases separated the two germline ends. In nucleotides, the CDR3 is TGTGCCAGCAGCTGGGGACAACAAAGCACAGATACGCAGTATTTT. Translating gives CASSWGQQSTDTQYF.

The V gene is TRBV6-5, the J gene TRBJ2-7; perhaps TRBD2 as D (5 bases). Germline V gene sequence: CDR1 MNHEY, CDR2 SVGAGI. This CDR3 is 14 amino acids long. Trimming removed 6 bases at V and 6 bases at J, with 18 bases between. The CDR3 bases are TGTGCCAGCAGCAATGCCGACGGAGGACGCGAGCAGTACGTC. Amino acid sequence: CASSNADGGREQYV.

This sequence joins TRBV27 and TRBJ2-5, with D perhaps matching TRBD2 (5 bases). CDR1 is MNHEY and CDR2 is SMNVEV in the germline V gene (reference sequence). The V end was cut by 7 bases, the J end by 3 bases, with 12 bases between. CDR3 length: 13 amino acids. CDR3 sequence: CASKKWGEETQYF. The CDR3 DNA is TGTGCCAGCAAAAAGTGGGGAGAAGAGACCCAGTACTTC.

This chain uses TRBV7-9 with TRBJ2-1; 8 nucleotides align to TRBD2. CDR1 SEHNR and CDR2 FQNEAQ come from the germline V gene (reference sequence). This CDR3 has 15 residues. Trimming at V came to 2 bases and at J to 1 base, leaving 1 base not matched to a gene. CDR3 loop: CASSLSGSSYNEQFF. In DNA, the CDR3 is TGTGCCAGCAGCTTAAGCGGGAGTTCCTACAATGAGCAGTTCTTC.

In its sample, this clone was seen a few times. This chain uses TRBV7-9 with TRBJ2-1; TRBD2 matches at 10 bases. With 5 bases clipped from V and 7 bases from J, the junction kept 11 bases outside the gene matches. CDR1 and CDR2 from the germline V gene are SEHNR and FQNEAQ (reference sequence). The CDR3 spans 16 residues. CDR3 DNA: TGTGCCAGCAGCCCTGTAACTAGCGGGATCGATAATGAGCAGTTCTTC. This sequence encodes CASSPVTSGIDNEQFF.

J is TRBJ2-3 and V is TRBV9; D is uncertain. The V and J ends lost 2 bases and 5 bases respectively, with 6 bases between them. CDR1 is SGDLS, CDR2 YYNGEE, per germline. This CDR3 has 12 residues. The CDR3 here is CASSVGEDTQYF. In nucleotides, the CDR3 is TGTGCCAGCAGCGTTGGAGAAGATACGCAGTATTTT.

This chain links TRBV7-9 with TRBJ1-3; possible D gene TRBD1, 6 bases. Germline CDR1 and CDR2: SEHNR and FQNEAQ (reference sequence). This CDR3 is built from 15 residues. Trimming removed 2 bases from V and 7 bases from J, with 15 bases in between. DNA of the CDR3: TGTGCCAGCAGCTTATTTGCAGGGGAGATGAACACCATATATTTT. This sequence encodes CASSLFAGEMNTIYF.

The genes are TRBV21-1 and TRBJ2-1; the D call of TRBD2 is as the table states it, not checked on the DNA. TRBV21-1 is described as a pseudogene. The CDR3 is made up of 15 amino acids. CDR3 loop: CASSSGTSGVDEQFF. The CDR3 DNA reads TGTGCCAGCAGTTCCGGGACTAGCGGGGTCGATGAGCAGTTCTTC.

This rearrangement joins TRBV6-5 to TRBJ2-5, with 8 nucleotides matching TRBD1. Germline V gene lookup returns CDR1 MNHEY and CDR2 SVGAGI. The CDR3 consists of 16 residues. Trimming cost V 0 bases and J 4 bases; bases outside gene matches: 7. In nucleotides, the CDR3 is TGTGCCAGCAGTTACTCATGGGCAGGGGGCGGAGAGACCCAGTACTTC. Amino acid sequence: CASSYSWAGGGETQYF.

The CDR3 region is CASQTAGGGYGYTF. In DNA form, the CDR3 reads TGTGCCAGCCAAACTGCAGGCGGAGGCTATGGCTACACCTTC. The V and J genes are TRBV28 and TRBJ1-2; D is unclear. Trimming removed 8 bases from V and 4 bases from J, with 17 bases in between. The length of the CDR3 is 14 residues. The germline gives CDR1 MDHEN, CDR2 SYDVKM.

The chain recombines TRBV5-1 with TRBJ1-2; 9 bases agree with TRBD1. Germline CDR1 reads SGHRS; CDR2 reads YFSETQ. J was trimmed by 3 bases and V by 3 bases; bases with no gene match: 6. The CDR3 extends over 15 amino acids. The CDR3 loop reads CASSSTGGADYGYTF. The CDR3 DNA follows: TGCGCCAGCAGCTCAACAGGGGGCGCAGACTATGGCTACACCTTC.

The V and J genes are TRBV4-1 and TRBJ2-3, with a possible D match to TRBD1 (5 bases). Looked up from germline, CDR1 is MGHRA and CDR2 is YSYEKL. The V gene lost 0 bases and the J gene lost 6 bases, with 10 bases spanning the gap. The CDR3 sequence is 14 residues long. The CDR3 spells CASSQEGVRDTQYF. The DNA for the CDR3 is TGCGCCAGCAGCCAAGAAGGGGTTCGGGATACGCAGTATTTT.

The chain couples TRBV19 to TRBJ2-3; D gene ambiguous. Between the trimmed V and J ends, which lost 4 bases and 0 bases, there was a span of 8 bases. Germline CDR1 and CDR2: LNHDA and SQIVND (reference sequence). This CDR3 is built from 14 residues. Here the CDR3 DNA reads TGTGCCAGTAGTACTTACGGGAGCACAGATACGCAGTATTTT. The encoded protein is CASSTYGSTDTQYF.

This clone was counted a single time. The chain joins TRBV18 to TRBJ2-1; D is ambiguous. This CDR3 has 13 residues. CDR1 and CDR2 (germline): KGHSH, LQKENI. Deletions cut 0 bases from V and 16 bases from J, with 16 bases between. This CDR3 is CASSPPSIPAIFF. The CDR3 region has the DNA TGTGCCAGCTCACCACCGTCCATCCCCGCGATCTTCTTC.

This chain links TRBV18 with TRBJ1-1, with D possibly being TRBD1 (5 bases). Germline CDR1 and CDR2: KGHSH and LQKENI. The CDR3 has 16 amino acids. Trimming took 5 bases from V and 5 from J, leaving 21 bases between them. The CDR3 DNA is TGTGCCAGCTCAGCCCTACCAGCGAGTGGGGGGACTGAAGCTTTCTTT. This gives the protein CASSALPASGGTEAFF. Based on the CDR3 plus reference TRBV18 and TRBJ1-1, the full variable domain is NAGVMQNPRHLVRRRGQEARLRCSPMKGHSHVYWYRQLPEEGLKFMVYLQKENIIDESGMPKERFSAEFPKEGPSILRIQQVVRGDSAAYFCASSALPASGGTEAFFGQGTRLTVV.